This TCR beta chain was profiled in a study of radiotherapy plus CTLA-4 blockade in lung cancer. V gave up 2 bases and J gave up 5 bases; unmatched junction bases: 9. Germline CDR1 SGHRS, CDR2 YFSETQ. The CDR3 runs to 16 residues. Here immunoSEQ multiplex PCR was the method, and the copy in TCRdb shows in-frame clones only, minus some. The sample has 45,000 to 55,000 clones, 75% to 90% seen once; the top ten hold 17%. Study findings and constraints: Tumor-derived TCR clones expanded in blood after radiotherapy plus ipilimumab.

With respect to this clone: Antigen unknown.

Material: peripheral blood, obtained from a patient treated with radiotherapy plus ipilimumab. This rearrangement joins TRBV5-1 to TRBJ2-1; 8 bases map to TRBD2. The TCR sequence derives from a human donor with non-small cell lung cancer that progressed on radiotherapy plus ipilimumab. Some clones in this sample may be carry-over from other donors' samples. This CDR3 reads CASSFRAGLENNEQFF. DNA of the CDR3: TGCGCCAGCAGCTTTAGGGCGGGACTAGAAAACAATGAGCAGTTCTTC.